Below, 10 T cell receptor beta chains from the same sample are listed, as sequenced in a study of T-cell reconstitution after alpha-beta-depleted transplantation in children. Researchers prepared the TCRbeta library using unique molecular identifiers, the study reports. One entry per CDR3 protein results from TCRdb running MiXCR on the PCR reads. The sample lists about 260,000 distinct CDR3 sequences; just under 8.5% were seen once. The sample was PBMCs, mostly from graft donor cells, taken 180 days after TCRalphabeta/CD19-depleted stem cell transplant. Receptor source: a male patient younger than 18 who had a stem cell transplant for acute lymphoblastic leukemia, so the T cells may come from the graft donor.

This clonotype occurred a few times. The rearrangement links TRBV23-1 to TRBJ2-6, with 9 bases identical to TRBD1. TRBV23-1 is identified as an open reading frame with a role that is uncertain. There are 19 residues in the CDR3. Trimming took 3 bases from V and 0 from J; bases not matched to a gene: 9. CDR3 region: CASSHQGDRARSGANVLTF. In DNA, the CDR3 is TGCGCCAGCAGTCATCAGGGGGACAGGGCTCGCTCTGGGGCCAACGTCCTGACTTTC.

This clonotype showed up many times. The genes are TRBV12-3 or TRBV12-4 and TRBJ2-3; 13 bases are shared with TRBD2. The J segment lost 6 bases and the V segment lost 3 bases, leaving 9 bases of the junction unmatched. This CDR3 contains 17 residues. CDR3 DNA sequence: TGTGCCAGCAGTTTGAAAACTAGCGGGAGGGCCATGGATACGCAGTATTTT. Its translation: CASSLKTSGRAMDTQYF.

This clonotype was observed many times. The chain couples TRBV7-2 to TRBJ2-4, with TRBD2 matching over 8 bases. Germline V gene lookup returns CDR1 SGHTA and CDR2 FQGNSA. V gave up 6 bases and J gave up 6 bases; unmatched junction bases: 13. The CDR3 has 16 amino acids. The CDR3 region has the DNA TGTGCCAGCAGGACGAGCGGGAGCCGTTGGGGAAACATTCAGTACTTC. Translating gives CASRTSGSRWGNIQYF.

Regarding this clonotype: It may be a read error: a sequence one base away is much more abundant. V and J are TRBV4-2 and TRBJ1-2, with D uncertain. CDR1 is LGHNA and CDR2 is YNFKEQ in the germline V gene. V was pared by 2 bases and J by 6 bases, with 7 bases between. The CDR3 runs 12 residues. CDR3 amino acids: CASSQPGDGYTF. The CDR3 DNA reads TGTGCCAGCAGCCAACCGGGTGATGGCTACACCTTC.

The table lists this clonotype with many counts. The chain combines TRBV9 with TRBJ2-1; the match to TRBD2 covers 13 bases. CDR1 is SGDLS, CDR2 YYNGEE, per germline. J gave up 6 bases and V 6 bases, and 15 bases lay outside the gene matches. The CDR3 length is 18 residues. This CDR3 is CASTSLAGGPISPNEQFF. The CDR3 coding sequence is TGTGCCAGCACCTCACTAGCGGGGGGGCCGATTTCCCCCAATGAGCAGTTCTTC.

This clonotype was observed a handful of times. V gene TRBV7-3 combines with J gene TRBJ1-1; D remains ambiguous. This CDR3 is built from 13 residues. Deletions cut 8 bases from V and 5 bases from J, with 15 bases between. Per germline, CDR1 SGHTA and CDR2 FQGTGA. CDR3: CASCRLLGTEAFF. CDR3 in DNA: TGTGCCAGCTGTCGACTCCTGGGAACTGAAGCTTTCTTT.

This clonotype was counted many times. This sequence joins TRBV5-1 and TRBJ2-1, with a tentative D call TRBD2 (6 bases). From germline, CDR1 is SGHRS and CDR2 YFSETQ. V shed 3 bases and J shed 4 bases, with 17 bases lying between them. The CDR3 length is 16 residues. The CDR3, as DNA: TGCGCCAGCAGCTCAATCCGGGACTCTCCTTACAATGAGCAGTTCTTC. It specifies CASSSIRDSPYNEQFF.

This clonotype was seen many times. This chain joins TRBV5-6 and TRBJ2-3; a weak D match, TRBD2 (6 bases). The V gene lost 4 bases and the J gene lost 2 bases, with 11 bases spanning the gap. CDR1 and CDR2 (germline): SGHDT, YYEEEE. CDR3 length equals 14 residues. The CDR3 region is CASSPWRATDTQYF. CDR3 DNA sequence: TGTGCCAGCAGCCCCTGGAGGGCCACAGATACGCAGTATTTT.

This clonotype was recorded at least ten times. This chain links TRBV6-2 or TRBV6-3 with TRBJ1-1; a possible D gene is TRBD1 (6 bases). The ends were cut back, 2 bases at V and 1 base at J, with 8 bases in the middle. This CDR3 is 14 amino acids long. From germline, CDR1 is MNHEY and CDR2 SVGEGT. CDR3: CASSYPGENTEAFF. Here the CDR3 DNA reads TGTGCCAGCAGTTACCCAGGGGAGAACACTGAAGCTTTCTTT.

This clonotype has ten or more counts. The chain joins TRBV5-5 to TRBJ2-2; 7 bases match TRBD1. Germline trimming cut 1 base from V and 5 bases from J; bases unmatched to any gene: 2. Germline V gene sequence: CDR1 SGHKS, CDR2 YYEKEE (reference sequence). The CDR3 is 14 residues long. CDR3 protein: CASSLWDRTGELFF. The CDR3 nucleotides are TGTGCCAGCAGCTTGTGGGACAGAACCGGGGAGCTGTTTTTT.